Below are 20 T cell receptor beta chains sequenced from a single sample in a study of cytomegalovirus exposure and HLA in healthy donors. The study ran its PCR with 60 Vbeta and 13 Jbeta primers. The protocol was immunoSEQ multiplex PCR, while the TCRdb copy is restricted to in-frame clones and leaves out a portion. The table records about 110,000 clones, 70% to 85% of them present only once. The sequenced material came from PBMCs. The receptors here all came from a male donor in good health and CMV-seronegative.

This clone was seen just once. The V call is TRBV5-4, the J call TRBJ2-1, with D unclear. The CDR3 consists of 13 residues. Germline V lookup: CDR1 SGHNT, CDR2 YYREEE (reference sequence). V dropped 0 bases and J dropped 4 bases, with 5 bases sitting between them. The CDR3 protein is CASSLGGYNEQFF. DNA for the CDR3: TGTGCCAGCAGCTTGGGAGGATACAATGAGCAGTTCTTC.

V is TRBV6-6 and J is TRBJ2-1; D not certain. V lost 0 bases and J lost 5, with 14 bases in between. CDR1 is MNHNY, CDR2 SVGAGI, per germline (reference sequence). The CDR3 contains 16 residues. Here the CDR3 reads CASSYSYGVLDNEQFF. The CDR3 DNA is TGTGCCAGCAGTTACTCGTACGGAGTCTTGGACAATGAGCAGTTCTTC.

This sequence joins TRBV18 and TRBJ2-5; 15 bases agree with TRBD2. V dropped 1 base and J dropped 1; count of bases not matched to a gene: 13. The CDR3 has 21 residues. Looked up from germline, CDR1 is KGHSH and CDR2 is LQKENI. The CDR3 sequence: CASSPLSQTWTSGRVQETQYF. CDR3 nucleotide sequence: TGTGCCAGCTCACCACTTTCACAGACTTGGACTAGCGGGAGGGTCCAAGAGACCCAGTACTTC.

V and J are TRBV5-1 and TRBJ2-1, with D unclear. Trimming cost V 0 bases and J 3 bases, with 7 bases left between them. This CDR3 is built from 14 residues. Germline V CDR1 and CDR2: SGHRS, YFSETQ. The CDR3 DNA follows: TGCGCCAGCAGCTTGGGGGCCAGCTACAATGAGCAGTTCTTC. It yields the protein CASSLGASYNEQFF.

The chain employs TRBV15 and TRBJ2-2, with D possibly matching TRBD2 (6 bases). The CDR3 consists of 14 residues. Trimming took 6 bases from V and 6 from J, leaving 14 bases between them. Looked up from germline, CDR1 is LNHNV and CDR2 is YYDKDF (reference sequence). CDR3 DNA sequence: TGTGCCACCAGTTCGGGAGATGAAGCCGGGGAGCTGTTTTTT. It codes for CATSSGDEAGELFF.

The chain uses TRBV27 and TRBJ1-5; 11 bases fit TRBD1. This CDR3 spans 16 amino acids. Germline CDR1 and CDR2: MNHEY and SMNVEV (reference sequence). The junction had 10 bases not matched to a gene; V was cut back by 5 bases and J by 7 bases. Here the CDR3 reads CASSQRKGQGGQPQHF. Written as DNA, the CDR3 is TGTGCCAGCAGTCAGCGAAAGGGACAGGGGGGACAGCCCCAGCATTTT.

CDR3 loop: CASSLAGRSTDTQYF. The DNA of the CDR3 is TGTGCCAGCAGCTTAGCGGGCCGTAGCACAGATACGCAGTATTTT. J is TRBJ2-3 and V is TRBV11-1; no clear D. V was trimmed by 0 bases and J by 0 bases, leaving 7 bases between them. CDR1 SGHAT and CDR2 FQDESV come from the germline V gene (reference sequence). The CDR3 consists of 15 residues. Supplemented by reference TRBV11-1 and TRBJ2-3, the full variable domain reads EAEVAQSPRYKITEKSQAVAFWCDPISGHATLYWYRQILGQGPELLVQFQDESVVDDSQLPKDRFSAERLKGVDSTLKIQPAELGDSAMYLCASSLAGRSTDTQYFGPGTRLTVL.

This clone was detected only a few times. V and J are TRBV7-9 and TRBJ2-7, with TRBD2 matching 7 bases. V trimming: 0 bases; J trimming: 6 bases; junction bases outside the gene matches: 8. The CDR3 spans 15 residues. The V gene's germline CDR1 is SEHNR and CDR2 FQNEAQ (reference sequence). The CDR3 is CASSLAGREKGEQYF. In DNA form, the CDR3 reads TGTGCCAGCAGCTTAGCGGGGCGGGAGAAGGGCGAGCAGTACTTC.

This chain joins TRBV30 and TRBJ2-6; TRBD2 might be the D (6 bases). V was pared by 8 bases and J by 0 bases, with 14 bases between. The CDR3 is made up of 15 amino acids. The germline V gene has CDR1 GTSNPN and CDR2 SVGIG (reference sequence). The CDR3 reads CAGDFENSGANVLTF. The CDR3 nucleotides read TGTGCCGGGGACTTCGAGAACTCTGGGGCCAACGTCCTGACTTTC.

CDR3 protein: CSATWGSGSTEAFF. CDR3 sequence (DNA): TGCAGCGCCACCTGGGGTTCGGGGTCGACTGAAGCTTTCTTT. The chain links TRBV29-1 to TRBJ1-1; D remains ambiguous. The germline V gene encodes CDR1 SQVTM and CDR2 ANQGSEA. The CDR3 runs 14 residues. Between the trimmed V and J ends, which lost 7 bases and 5 bases, there was a span of 20 bases.

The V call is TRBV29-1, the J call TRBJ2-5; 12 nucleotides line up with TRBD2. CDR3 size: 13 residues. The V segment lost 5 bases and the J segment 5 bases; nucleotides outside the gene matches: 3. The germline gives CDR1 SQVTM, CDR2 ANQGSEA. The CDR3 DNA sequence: TGCAGCGTTCGACTAGCGGGAGAGGAGACCCAGTACTTC. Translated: CSVRLAGEETQYF. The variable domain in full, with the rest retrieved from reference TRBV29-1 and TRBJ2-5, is SAVISQKPSRDICQRGTSLTIQCQVDSQVTMMFWYRQQPGQSLTLIATANQGSEATYESGFVIDKFPISRPNLTFSTLTVSNMSPEDSSIYLCSVRLAGEETQYFGPGTRLLVL.

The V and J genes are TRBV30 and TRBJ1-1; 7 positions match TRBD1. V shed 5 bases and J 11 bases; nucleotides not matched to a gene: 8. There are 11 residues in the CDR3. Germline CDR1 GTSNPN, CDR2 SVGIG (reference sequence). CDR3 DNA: TGTGCCTGGTCGACAGGGTGGGGGGCTTTCTTT. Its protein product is CAWSTGWGAFF.

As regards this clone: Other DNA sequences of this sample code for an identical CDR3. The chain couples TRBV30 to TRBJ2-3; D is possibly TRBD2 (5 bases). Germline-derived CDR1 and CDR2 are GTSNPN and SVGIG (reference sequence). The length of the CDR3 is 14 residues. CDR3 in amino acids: CALTGNWATDTQYF. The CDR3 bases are TGTGCGCTGACCGGGAATTGGGCCACAGATACGCAGTATTTT.

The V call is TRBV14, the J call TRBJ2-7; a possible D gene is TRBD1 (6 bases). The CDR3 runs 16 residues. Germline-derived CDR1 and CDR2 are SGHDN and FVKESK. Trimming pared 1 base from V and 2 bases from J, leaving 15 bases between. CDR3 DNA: TGTGCCAGCAGCCAAGGGTACTTTGGGACAACCTACGAGCAGTACTTC. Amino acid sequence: CASSQGYFGTTYEQYF.

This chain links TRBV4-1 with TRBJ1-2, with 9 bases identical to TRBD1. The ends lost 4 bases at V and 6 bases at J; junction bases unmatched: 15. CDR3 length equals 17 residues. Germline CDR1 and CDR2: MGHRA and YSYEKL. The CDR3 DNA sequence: TGCGCCAGCAGCCGCGCACAGGGGGCGAGGGGGGTCCATGGCTACACCTTC. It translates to CASSRAQGARGVHGYTF.

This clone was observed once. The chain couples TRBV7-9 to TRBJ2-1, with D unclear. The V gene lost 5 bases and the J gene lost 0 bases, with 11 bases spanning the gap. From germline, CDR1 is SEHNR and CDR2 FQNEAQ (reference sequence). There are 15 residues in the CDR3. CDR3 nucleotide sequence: TGTGCCAGCAGCGATTCAGGCAGCTCCTACAATGAGCAGTTCTTC. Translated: CASSDSGSSYNEQFF.

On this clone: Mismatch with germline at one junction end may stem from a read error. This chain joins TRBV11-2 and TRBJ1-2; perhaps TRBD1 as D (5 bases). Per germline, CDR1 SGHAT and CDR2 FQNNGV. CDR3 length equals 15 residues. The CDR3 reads CASNLVGEANYGYTF. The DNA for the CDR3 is TGTGCCAGCAACTTAGTAGGGGAGGCTAACTATGGCTACACCTTC.

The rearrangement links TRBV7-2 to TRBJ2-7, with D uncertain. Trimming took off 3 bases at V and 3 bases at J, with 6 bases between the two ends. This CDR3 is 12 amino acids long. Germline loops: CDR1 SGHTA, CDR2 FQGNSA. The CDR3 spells CASSFSNYEQYF. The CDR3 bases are TGTGCCAGCAGCTTTTCAAACTACGAGCAGTACTTC. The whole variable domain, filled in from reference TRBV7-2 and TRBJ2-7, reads GAGVSQSPSNKVTEKGKDVELRCDPISGHTALYWYRQSLGQGLEFLIYFQGNSAPDKSGLPSDRFSAERTGGSVSTLTIQRTQQEDSAVYLCASSFSNYEQYFGPGTRLTVT.

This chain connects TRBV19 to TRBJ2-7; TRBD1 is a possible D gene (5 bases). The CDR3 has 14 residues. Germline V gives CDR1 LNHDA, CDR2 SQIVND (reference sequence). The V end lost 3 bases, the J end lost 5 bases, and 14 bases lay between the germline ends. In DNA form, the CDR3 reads TGTGCCAGTAGTATTAAGGGGAAACGGCACGAGCAGTACTTC. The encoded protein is CASSIKGKRHEQYF.

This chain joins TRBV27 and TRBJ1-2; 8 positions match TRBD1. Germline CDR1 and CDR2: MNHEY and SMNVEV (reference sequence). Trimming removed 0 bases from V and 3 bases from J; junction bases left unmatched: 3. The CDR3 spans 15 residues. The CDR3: CASSLSPGGDYGYTF. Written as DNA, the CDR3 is TGTGCCAGCAGTTTATCGCCAGGGGGCGACTATGGCTACACCTTC.